The 5 T cell receptor beta chains presented below share a single source sample, sequenced in a study of cytomegalovirus exposure and HLA in healthy donors. The PCR used 60 Vbeta and 13 Jbeta primers. TCRdb's copy holds only in-frame clones and misses some; the assay was immunoSEQ multiplex PCR. This sample yields roughly 100,000 clones, of which around 80% are seen a single time; 5% to 6.5% belongs to the top ten. The sequencing input was PBMCs. The receptors here all came from a man aged 18-30 years in good health and CMV-seronegative.

The chain couples TRBV2 to TRBJ2-7, with 8 positions matching TRBD2. In germline, CDR1 is SNHLY, CDR2 FYNNEI. V was pared by 6 bases and J by 0 bases, with 10 bases of the junction left unmatched. The CDR3 totals 16 residues. The CDR3 reads CASRGAGAVFSYEQYF. The CDR3 DNA follows: TGTGCCAGCAGGGGAGCGGGAGCCGTATTCTCCTACGAGCAGTACTTC.

This chain links TRBV10-2 with TRBJ2-3; 11 bases fit TRBD2. J lost 6 bases, V lost 4 bases, and 6 bases had no gene match. The CDR3 contains 15 residues. Germline CDR1 WSHSY, CDR2 SAAADI. CDR3 in amino acids: CASSGLAGYFDTQYF. The CDR3 bases are TGCGCCAGCAGTGGACTAGCGGGATACTTCGATACGCAGTATTTT.

This clone was found once. The rearrangement joins TRBV30 to TRBJ1-1; 8 bases line up with TRBD1. The junction had 4 bases not matched to a gene; V was cut back by 4 bases and J by 6 bases. The CDR3 totals 12 residues. Germline V CDR1 and CDR2: GTSNPN, SVGIG (reference sequence). CDR3 sequence reads: CAWNRGGAEAFF. The CDR3 bases are TGTGCCTGGAACAGGGGGGGGGCTGAAGCTTTCTTT.

The V and J genes are TRBV11-2 and TRBJ2-3; 11 bases map to TRBD2. Looked up from germline, CDR1 is SGHAT and CDR2 is FQNNGV. This CDR3 has 17 amino acids. The J segment lost 4 bases and the V segment lost 7 bases, leaving 13 bases of the junction unmatched. CDR3 sequence: CASTSPKLAGASDTQYF. As DNA, the CDR3 is TGTGCCAGCACCTCCCCGAAACTAGCGGGAGCATCAGATACGCAGTATTTT.

The CDR3, as DNA: TGTGCCAGCAGCTTAGGCGGTTCGGAGGGGGCTGACTCCTACGAGCAGTACTTC. Translating gives CASSLGGSEGADSYEQYF. The chain recombines TRBV7-9 with TRBJ2-7; D is perhaps TRBD1 (7 bases). The CDR3 consists of 18 residues. Germline loops: CDR1 SEHNR, CDR2 FQNEAQ (reference sequence). V lost 1 base to trimming and J lost 0 bases, with 19 bases between them.